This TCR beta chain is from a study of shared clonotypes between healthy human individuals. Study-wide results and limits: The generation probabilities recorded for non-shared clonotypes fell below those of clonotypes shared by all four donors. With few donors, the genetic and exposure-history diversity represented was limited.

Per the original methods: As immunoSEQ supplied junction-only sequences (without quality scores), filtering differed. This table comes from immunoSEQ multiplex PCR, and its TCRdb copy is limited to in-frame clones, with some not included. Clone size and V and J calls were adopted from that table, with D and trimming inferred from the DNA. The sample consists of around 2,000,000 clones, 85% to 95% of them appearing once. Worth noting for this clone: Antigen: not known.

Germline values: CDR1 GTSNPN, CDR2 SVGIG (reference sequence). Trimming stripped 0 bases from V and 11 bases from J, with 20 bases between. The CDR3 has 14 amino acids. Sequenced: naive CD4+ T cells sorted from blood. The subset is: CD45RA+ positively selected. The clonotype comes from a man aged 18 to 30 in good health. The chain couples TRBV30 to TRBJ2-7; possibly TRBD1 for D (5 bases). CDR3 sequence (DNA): TGTGCCTGGAGTGTAACCGGCCAGGGTAGTAAGAAGTACTTC. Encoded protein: CAWSVTGQGSKKYF.